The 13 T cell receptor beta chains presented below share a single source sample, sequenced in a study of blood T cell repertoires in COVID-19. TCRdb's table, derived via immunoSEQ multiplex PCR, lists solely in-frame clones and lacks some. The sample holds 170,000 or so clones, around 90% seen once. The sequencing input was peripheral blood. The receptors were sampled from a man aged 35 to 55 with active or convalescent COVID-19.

The CDR3 DNA reads TGTGCCAGCAGTGAAGCGCGGGGGAAAGTTTATTACAATGAGCAGTTCTTC. This codes for CASSEARGKVYYNEQFF. The chain uses TRBV6-1 and TRBJ2-1; TRBD2 aligns across 7 bases. Losses at the gene ends were 0 bases for V and 4 bases for J; bases not matched to a gene: 9. CDR3 size: 17 residues. Per the germline V gene, CDR1 is MNHNS and CDR2 is SASEGT.

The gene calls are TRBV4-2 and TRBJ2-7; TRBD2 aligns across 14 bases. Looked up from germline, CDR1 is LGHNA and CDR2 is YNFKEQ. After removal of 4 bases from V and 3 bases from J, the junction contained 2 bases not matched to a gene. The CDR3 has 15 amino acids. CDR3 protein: CASSPGLAGVYEQYF. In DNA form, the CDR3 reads TGTGCCAGCAGCCCGGGACTAGCGGGGGTCTACGAGCAGTACTTC.

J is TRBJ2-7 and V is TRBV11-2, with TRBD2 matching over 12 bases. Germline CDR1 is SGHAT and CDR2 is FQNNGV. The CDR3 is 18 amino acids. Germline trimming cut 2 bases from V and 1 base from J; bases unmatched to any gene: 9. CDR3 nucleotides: TGTGCCAGCAGCTTATCCATACTAGCGGGGGGCCATTCCTACGAGCAGTACTTC. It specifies CASSLSILAGGHSYEQYF.

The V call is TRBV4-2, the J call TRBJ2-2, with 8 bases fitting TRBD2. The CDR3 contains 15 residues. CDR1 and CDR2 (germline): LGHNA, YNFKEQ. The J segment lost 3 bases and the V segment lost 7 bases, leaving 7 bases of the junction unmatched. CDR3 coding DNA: TGTGCCAGCACCCCAGCGGGGGCGGACACCGGGGAGCTGTTTTTT. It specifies CASTPAGADTGELFF.

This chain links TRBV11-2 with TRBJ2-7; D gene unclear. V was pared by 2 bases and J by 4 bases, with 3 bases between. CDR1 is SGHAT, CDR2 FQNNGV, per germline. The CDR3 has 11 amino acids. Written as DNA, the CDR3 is TGTGCCAGCAGCTTACAGTACGAGCAGTACTTC. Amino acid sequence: CASSLQYEQYF. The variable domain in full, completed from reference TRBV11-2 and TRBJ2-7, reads EAGVAQSPRYKIIEKRQSVAFWCNPISGHATLYWYQQILGQGPKLLIQFQNNGVVDDSQLPKDRFSAERLKGVDSTLKIQPAKLEDSAVYLCASSLQYEQYFGPGTRLTVT.

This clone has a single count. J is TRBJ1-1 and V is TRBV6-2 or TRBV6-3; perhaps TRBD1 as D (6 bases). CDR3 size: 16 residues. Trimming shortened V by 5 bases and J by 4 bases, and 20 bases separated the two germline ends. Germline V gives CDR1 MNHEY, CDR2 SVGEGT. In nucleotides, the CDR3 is TGTGCCAGCAGTCTCCCTCCACAGGGAGGGACCACTGAAGCTTTCTTT. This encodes CASSLPPQGGTTEAFF.

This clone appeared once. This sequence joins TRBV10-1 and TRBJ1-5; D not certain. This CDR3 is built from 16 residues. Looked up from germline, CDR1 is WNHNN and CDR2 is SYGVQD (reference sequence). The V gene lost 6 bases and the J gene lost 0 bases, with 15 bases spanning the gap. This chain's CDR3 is CASRSGPWSSNQPQHF. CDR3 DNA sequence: TGCGCCAGCAGAAGCGGGCCATGGAGTAGCAATCAGCCCCAGCATTTT.

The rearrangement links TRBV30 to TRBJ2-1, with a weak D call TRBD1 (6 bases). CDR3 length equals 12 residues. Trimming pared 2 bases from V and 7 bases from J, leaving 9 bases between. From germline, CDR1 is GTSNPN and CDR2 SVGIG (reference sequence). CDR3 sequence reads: CAWSQGWNEQFF. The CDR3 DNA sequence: TGTGCCTGGAGTCAGGGGTGGAATGAGCAGTTCTTC.

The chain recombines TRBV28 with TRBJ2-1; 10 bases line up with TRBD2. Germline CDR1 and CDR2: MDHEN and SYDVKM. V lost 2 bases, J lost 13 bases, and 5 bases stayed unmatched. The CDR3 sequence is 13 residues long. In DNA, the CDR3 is TGTGCCAGCAGTTTAAATAGCGGGGGGCTCCAGTTCTTC. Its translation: CASSLNSGGLQFF.

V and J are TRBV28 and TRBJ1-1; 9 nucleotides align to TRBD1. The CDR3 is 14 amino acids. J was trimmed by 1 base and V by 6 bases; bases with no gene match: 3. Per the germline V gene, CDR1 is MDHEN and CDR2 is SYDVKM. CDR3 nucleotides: TGTGCCAGCAGAGAGGGACAGGGGAACACTGAAGCTTTCTTT. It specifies CASREGQGNTEAFF.

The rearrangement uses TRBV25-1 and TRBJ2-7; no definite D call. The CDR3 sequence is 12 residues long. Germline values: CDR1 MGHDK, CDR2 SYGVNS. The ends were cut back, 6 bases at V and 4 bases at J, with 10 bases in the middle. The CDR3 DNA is TGTGCCAGCAGCCAGACAAAGTACGAGCAGTACTTC. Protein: CASSQTKYEQYF.

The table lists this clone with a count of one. Here the CDR3 reads CASMAGRIAYEQYF. CDR3 DNA sequence: TGTGCCAGCATGGCCGGCAGGATTGCCTACGAGCAGTACTTC. The chain is built from TRBV2 and TRBJ2-7; the D is unclear. The V end was cut by 7 bases, the J end by 2 bases, with 15 bases between. The CDR3 covers 14 residues. Germline values: CDR1 SNHLY, CDR2 FYNNEI.

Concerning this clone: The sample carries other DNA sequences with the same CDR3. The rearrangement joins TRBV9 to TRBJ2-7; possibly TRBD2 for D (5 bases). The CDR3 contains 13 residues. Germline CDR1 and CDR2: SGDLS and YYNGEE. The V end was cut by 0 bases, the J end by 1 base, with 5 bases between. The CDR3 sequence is CASSVAGSYEQYF. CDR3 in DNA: TGTGCCAGCAGCGTAGCGGGATCCTACGAGCAGTACTTC.